This TCR beta chain stems from a study of post-analysis software for immune sequencing data. About the research overall: The study covered relapsing-remitting, secondary progressive and progressive-relapsing courses of multiple sclerosis. Study-wide findings and caveats: Five TRBV segments appeared more often in patients than in controls, and TRBV5-6, TRBV5-1 and TRBV20-1 were among these.

Every TCR beta cDNA library bore unique molecular identifiers. From around 0.96 to 9.9 million T cells, a few hundred thousand cDNA molecules were obtained. TCRdb independently ran MiXCR on the PCR reads; one entry per CDR3 protein. The sample shows roughly 180,000 distinct CDR3 sequences, approximately 28% of them seen only once. On this clonotype itself: Its antigen is undetermined.

V trimming: 5 bases; J trimming: 0 bases; junction bases outside the gene matches: 7. The CDR3 has 17 amino acids. CDR1 and CDR2 from the germline V gene are SGHTA and FQGTGA. The TCR originated in a girl between 10 and 17 years old with multiple sclerosis. The specimen sequenced was blood. V gene TRBV7-3 combines with J gene TRBJ2-6; 7 bases align to TRBD1. The CDR3 is CASSPRDSYSGANVLTF. CDR3 bases: TGTGCCAGCAGCCCACGGGACAGTTACTCTGGGGCCAACGTCCTGACTTTC.